This record covers a single T cell receptor beta chain. This clone was counted only a few times. Which antigen it targets is not known. No quality values exist for individual bases; no much larger clone is one base distant. Library construction relied on the immunoSEQ multiplex PCR assay. The multiplex PCR relied on a mix of 60 forward primers for TCR Vbeta segments and 13 reverse primers for TCR Jbeta segments. Amplification of the CDR3 region of rearranged TCR beta genes was performed with a multiplex PCR assay on genomic DNA. The amplified TCR beta libraries were sequenced on the Illumina HiSeq System as 87-base-pair reads. The authors' pipeline ran thus. A later analysis counted tens of millions of unique TCR beta chains across the 550 to 800 repertoires, and about 10 million of these chains were shared by at least two donors. Raw reads were error-corrected and collapsed into unique sequences with a nearest-neighbor algorithm that merged closely related sequences to remove PCR and sequencing errors. CDR3 sequences were aligned to IMGT reference sequences to assign V, D and J gene segments. For a sequence to be retained, at least a six-nucleotide match to both a V gene segment and a J gene segment was required. Rearrangements were called productive when the CDR3 lacked stop codons and stayed in frame with V and J; all others were non-productive. Following IMGT convention, CDR3 was defined as the stretch from the second conserved V-encoded cysteine up to the conserved J-encoded phenylalanine. In an earlier analysis of roughly 610 of the donors, sequences lacking an unambiguous match to a single V gene segment were excluded. In an earlier analysis of roughly 600 of the donors, a V segment was called functional when productive rearrangements were above 56.7%, and segregating when the standard deviation between donors exceeded 5%. A statistical classification framework was developed to diagnose cytomegalovirus status using the catalog of TCR beta chain sequences. V and J gene assignment, in a later analysis, came from comparing TCR nucleotide sequences with IMGT/GENE-DB human TR gene sequences. A later analysis assigned CDR3 sequences and most-parsimonious VDJ recombination scenarios with the TCRdist pipeline. In a later analysis, each TCR beta chain was defined by its CDR3 amino acid sequence together with its V-gene family, and reads without a unique V-gene family were excluded. A later analysis removed 550 to 700 highly shared, low-generation-probability nucleotide sequences to deal with suspected cross-contamination and a sequencing artifact. In a later analysis, a clonal expansion index was calculated for each public chain from normalized within-repertoire ranks of inferred template counts. Generation probabilities in a later analysis came from a VDJ recombination model fitted to out-of-frame rearrangements, and those results were checked against IGoR. In a later analysis, hypergeometric tests were used to score TCR-TCR, TCR-HLA and TCR-CMV co-occurrence, with a repertoire-size bias correction applied to TCR pairs. To estimate false discovery rates, a later analysis permuted the HLA or CMV assignments 20 times. In a later analysis, co-occurring TCRs were grouped using DBSCAN, and TCRdist sequence similarity was added for clustering within HLA-allele-positive subsets. Repertoires with fewer than 30,000 or more than 120,000 public chains, plus five repertoires with anomalous nucleotide sharing, were excluded from co-occurrence clustering. Imported from immuneACCESS, the table was reduced by TCRdb to in-frame sequences with V and J called. These copies leave out some clones; in studies compared against another copy, an unresolved V gene accounts for under half, and the cause of the remainder is not known. The DNA was the basis for D and trimming; V, J and clone size are from that table. A total of 85,000 to 100,000 clones appear in this sample, around three quarters of them only once. The top ten clones comprise roughly 3.5% of the sample.

The cohort was made up of hundreds of healthy bone marrow donors. At the time of sampling, all cohort members were nominally healthy, though unrecorded immune exposures were likely present. The donor tested CMV seropositive and was one of the 289 seropositive cohort members. A peripheral blood sample was collected from each donor, and TCR beta sequencing was performed on peripheral blood mononuclear cells. The Qiagen DNeasy Blood Extraction Kit was used to extract genomic DNA from the blood cell samples. These data originate in a study of cytomegalovirus exposure and HLA in healthy donors (dated 2017 in TCRdb). In the study overall: An earlier analysis of approximately 640 of the donors reported about 250 Gb of sequence data and roughly 100 million unique TCR beta sequences from about 179 million T cells. Approximately 300 gigabases of sequencing data and around 85 million unique TCR sequences made up an early release that covered around 640 HLA-typed donors. Of the roughly 400 genotyped donors, around 81% fell in the genetic ancestry cluster associated with self-reported Caucasian donors. The study aimed to test whether cataloging public T cell receptors could reveal signatures of past pathogen exposure. The study used immunosequencing to profile the T cell repertoires of 600 to 850 subjects and linked those repertoires to cytomegalovirus serostatus. Along with the roughly 670-subject first cohort, a separate validation cohort of over a hundred different subjects was used. The study combined high-throughput TCR immunosequencing, statistical association of individual TCRs with disease status, and machine learning to predict cytomegalovirus infection status. To study patterns of TCR occurrence, a later analysis re-analyzed previously published TCR beta repertoires from 666 donors and added high-resolution HLA genotyping. Rather than drawing on any new phenotypic data, the later analysis identified candidate immune exposures from TCR beta sequences and the way those sequences occurred across donors. In an earlier analysis of 500 to 650 of the donors, high-throughput TCR beta sequencing was used to judge whether each TCR beta V gene segment behaved as functional or pseudogenic. Alongside the repertoire data, information on donor age, sex, ethnicity and CMV serostatus was compiled. A later genetic analysis took genome-wide SNP genotypes for about three fifths of the roughly 670 donors and used that subset as a discovery cohort. All discovery cohort repertoires had been generated on a single sequencing platform. Both class I and class II loci were covered by HLA typing, at four-digit resolution. Typing coverage varied by locus: about 620-640 donors for A, B, C, DRB1 and DQB1; some 520 for DQA1; more than 600 for DPA1; fewer than 480 for DPB1. Because of strong linkage in the cohort, four to six DR-DQ haplotypes were treated as single units for association and clustering. Across some 400 genotyped donors of the cohort, an average of about 250,000 unique TCR beta nucleotide sequences per donor were sequenced, and roughly a sixth of those sequences were non-productive.

What the study reported, not specific to this receptor: A further reported finding was that TCR beta sequences accurately predicted the HLA-A and HLA-B alleles for most subjects in the first cohort. Most TCR sequences were observed very rarely across donors, whereas some public TCRs were present in many individuals. In an earlier analysis of several hundred of the donors, most TCR beta V segments were observed in productive rearrangements about 87% or about 30% of the time, broadly matching IMGT annotations. Compared with equally common non-associated chains, HLA-associated TCR beta chains in a later analysis were more clonally expanded and had lower generation probabilities. In a later genetic analysis, fewer N-insertions in productive TCRs were reported among donors in an Asian-associated ancestry cluster than the roughly 640-donor mean. Correlated functional status among segregating V segments might reflect linkage disequilibrium, but an unknown experimental factor could not be ruled out. Roughly uniform sequencing depth across donors was assumed in presence/absence analyses, although this assumption may not hold. Most CMV-associated TCR beta chains appeared to be HLA-restricted in a later analysis, and the HLA associations seemed to be driven largely by CMV exposure. Because counts were too low, more than 15 rarely observed V segments, including chromosome 9 orphons, were left out of the earlier analysis of a few hundred of the donors. In a later analysis, over 15,000 TCR beta sequences were associated with specific HLA alleles at a false discovery rate of 0.05. The authors suggested that the approach could potentially be generalized to other disease states and immunological phenotypes. Because some donors lacked HLA typing at each locus, the association tests relied only on the typed subset. A cluster of highly shared sequence variants was judged likely to be a technical artifact of the sequencing pipeline. A total of fewer than 200 TCR beta chains were listed by the study as associated with cytomegalovirus. In vitro tests confirmed that a few of the cytomegalovirus-associated TCR beta chains recognize cytomegalovirus antigens. A later analysis reported that several top co-occurrence clusters appeared linked to parvovirus B19, influenza, CMV and Epstein-Barr virus. In a later analysis, the rate of TCR association differed among HLA loci, with DRB1 alleles having the most associated TCRs and HLA-C alleles having the fewest. The 87-base-pair reads could not distinguish some IMGT-functional V segments, including TRBV6-2 and TRBV6-3, so those segments were excluded. V-gene and J-gene trimming of TCR beta chains was associated with a missense DCLRE1C variant in a later genetic analysis, and the association was replicated in an independent cohort. For the cohort, immune exposure information was limited to CMV serostatus. The classifier was reported to diagnose cytomegalovirus status with high specificity and sensitivity in both the original and validation cohorts. Assigning TCR associations to individual alleles was difficult when HLA alleles, especially DR and DQ, strongly co-occurred. In this cohort, only TCR beta chains were sequenced, and detectable features were limited by the absence of alpha or paired-chain data.

The germline V end is reduced by 1 base and the J end by 6 bases; junction bases left unmatched: 8. The CDR3 spans 16 residues, from the cysteine through the phenylalanine. The sequence is cut down to CDR3 DNA, 48 bases in frame from base 1. As encoded in the germline V gene, CDR1 is LGHNA while CDR2 is YSLEER. The clonotype was recovered from a male donor in good health and CMV-seropositive. The V gene is TRBV4-3 and the J gene is TRBJ1-2; 10 bases in between match TRBD1. Sequencing was carried out using PBMCs. The bases are TGCGCCAGCAGCCAAGTTCCGTCGGGACAGGGGAATGGCTACACCTTC. It specifies CASSQVPSGQGNGYTF.